The 19 T cell receptor beta chains in this list originate from one sample, sequenced in a study of blood T cell repertoires in COVID-19 (dated by TCRdb to between 2020 and 2021). Library generation was performed with the immunoSEQ multiplex PCR assay. This is the immuneACCESS table as TCRdb keeps it, with only in-frame sequences that have V and J called. A part of the clones is gone; compared with another copy, unresolved V genes explain less than half, and the rest is unexplained. For this sample the table gives 330,000 or so clones, of which approximately 87% were detected only once. Around 1.9% of the sample rests with the top ten. The sample consisted of PBMCs or T cells enriched from blood (not recorded which). Receptor source: a man in his forties or fifties in a cohort exposed to, infected with or recovered from COVID-19 (not recorded which).

The chain combines TRBV3-1 (or the pseudogene TRBV3-2) with TRBJ2-5; 8 positions agree with TRBD2. This CDR3 contains 21 residues. V shed 3 bases, J shed 2 bases, and the junction held 23 bases outside the gene matches. The V gene's germline CDR1 is LGHDT and CDR2 YNNKEL (reference sequence). The CDR3 is CASSHQIPYGEGIAGQETQYF. CDR3 in DNA: TGTGCCAGCAGCCACCAGATTCCCTACGGGGAAGGAATAGCGGGGCAAGAGACCCAGTACTTC.

A few counts support this clone. The chain is built from TRBV5-1 and TRBJ1-1; D is unresolved. The CDR3 runs 13 residues. V lost 0 bases and J lost 4, with 7 bases in between. Germline CDR1 SGHRS, CDR2 YFSETQ. The CDR3 region is CASSLGPFTEAFF. DNA for the CDR3: TGCGCCAGCAGCTTGGGGCCGTTCACTGAAGCTTTCTTT.

The chain is built from TRBV6-4 and TRBJ2-1; D might be TRBD1 (6 bases). This CDR3 is 15 amino acids long. Trimming removed 6 bases at V and 0 bases at J, with 12 bases between. CDR1 is MRHNA and CDR2 is SNTAGT in the germline V gene. Here the CDR3 DNA reads TGTGCCAGCAGCGCAAACAGGGACTCCTACAATGAGCAGTTCTTC. Residues: CASSANRDSYNEQFF.

The chain is built from TRBV3-1 (or the pseudogene TRBV3-2) and TRBJ1-1; 7 positions match TRBD1. The V gene end was trimmed by 1 base and the J gene end by 6 bases; junction bases not matched to a gene: 2. Germline loops: CDR1 LGHDT, CDR2 YNNKEL (reference sequence). The CDR3 loop spans 13 amino acids. In DNA form, the CDR3 reads TGTGCCAGCAGCCAAGTTCAGGGGGCTGAAGCTTTCTTT. Translation: CASSQVQGAEAFF.

The gene calls are TRBV28 and TRBJ2-7; TRBD1 matches at 7 bases. After removal of 6 bases from V and 4 bases from J, the junction contained 9 bases not matched to a gene. Germline CDR1 reads MDHEN; CDR2 reads SYDVKM. The CDR3 has 14 amino acids. The CDR3 is CASRKQGIRYEQYF. The CDR3, as DNA: TGTGCCAGCAGAAAACAGGGGATTCGGTACGAGCAGTACTTC.

V gene TRBV5-5 combines with J gene TRBJ1-3, with D tentatively TRBD1 (5 bases). The CDR3 has 14 amino acids. The V gene's germline CDR1 is SGHKS and CDR2 YYEKEE (reference sequence). Trimming stripped 0 bases from V and 3 bases from J, with 7 bases between. CDR3 amino acids: CASSLGQSGNTIYF. CDR3 bases: TGTGCCAGCAGCTTGGGACAGAGTGGAAACACCATATATTTT.

The genes are TRBV19 and TRBJ2-5, with D maybe TRBD2 (5 bases). The V end was cut by 4 bases, the J end by 7 bases, with 16 bases between. There are 14 residues in the CDR3. Germline CDR1 and CDR2: LNHDA and SQIVND (reference sequence). The CDR3 nucleotides read TGTGCCAGTAGTACCGGGATACTCGGTGGGACCCAGTACTTC. As protein: CASSTGILGGTQYF.

The CDR3 region has the DNA TGCGCCAGCAGCCAAGAGACAGGACTAGCGGGAGAAGAGACCCAGTACTTC. Protein product: CASSQETGLAGEETQYF. The chain couples TRBV4-1 to TRBJ2-5; 13 nucleotides agree with TRBD2. The J segment lost 3 bases and the V segment lost 0 bases, leaving 4 bases of the junction unmatched. The CDR3 has 17 residues. Germline CDR1 MGHRA, CDR2 YSYEKL.

The chain carries TRBV6-5 and TRBJ1-2; D possibly corresponds to TRBD1 (6 bases). The V and J ends lost 1 base and 0 bases respectively, with 12 bases between them. Germline-derived CDR1 and CDR2 are MNHEY and SVGAGI. There are 16 residues in the CDR3. The CDR3 DNA follows: TGTGCCAGCAGTTACTTGAGGGACAATGCTAACTATGGCTACACCTTC. Its translation: CASSYLRDNANYGYTF.

The genes are TRBV5-6 and TRBJ1-1; 7 bases align to TRBD1. The V gene end was trimmed by 4 bases and the J gene end by 4 bases; junction bases not matched to a gene: 4. This CDR3 comprises 13 residues. CDR1 is SGHDT and CDR2 is YYEEEE in the germline V gene. The CDR3 DNA reads TGTGCCAGCAGCAGATCAGGGGGCACTGAAGCTTTCTTT. This encodes CASSRSGGTEAFF.

The V gene is TRBV12-3 or TRBV12-4, the J gene TRBJ2-3; 8 bases map to TRBD1. The CDR3 is 13 amino acids. Trimming took 11 bases from V and 14 from J; bases not matched to a gene: 18. CDR3 region: CAVGDRPPAFPYF. CDR3 nucleotides: TGTGCCGTCGGGGACAGGCCCCCGGCTTTTCCGTATTTT.

The chain uses TRBV10-3 and TRBJ2-1, with 7 bases matching TRBD1. Germline-derived CDR1 and CDR2 are ENHRY and SYGVKD. The CDR3 has 14 amino acids. The J segment lost 15 bases and the V segment lost 0 bases, leaving 11 bases of the junction unmatched. CDR3 sequence: CAISESGQVTLAFF. The CDR3 nucleotides are TGTGCCATCAGTGAGTCAGGACAGGTCACCCTGGCGTTCTTC.

This clone was seen a few times. The CDR3 DNA follows: TGTGCCAGCAGAATAACGGGGGGCACCGGGGAGACCCAGTACTTC. Protein: CASRITGGTGETQYF. The chain uses TRBV7-9 and TRBJ2-5; tentatively, D is TRBD2 (7 bases). Trimming took 6 bases from V and 5 from J, leaving 19 bases between them. The length of the CDR3 is 15 residues. Per germline, CDR1 SEHNR and CDR2 FQNEAQ (reference sequence).

This sequence joins TRBV5-4 and TRBJ2-7; TRBD2 agrees at 8 bases. Per germline, CDR1 SGHNT and CDR2 YYREEE (reference sequence). Trimming cost V 0 bases and J 5 bases; bases outside gene matches: 13. The CDR3 sequence is 17 residues long. Here the CDR3 DNA reads TGTGCCAGCAGCTTGGTCCGCATCAGCGGGAGCCCCCACGAGCAGTACTTC. Protein product: CASSLVRISGSPHEQYF.

The chain joins TRBV6-4 to TRBJ1-2, with 7 bases fitting TRBD1. Germline-derived CDR1 and CDR2 are MRHNA and SNTAGT. The length of the CDR3 is 14 residues. Trimming removed 4 bases from V and 7 bases from J; junction bases left unmatched: 9. The CDR3 DNA follows: TGTGCCAGCAGTGTCGGACAGGATGTATCTGGCTACACCTTC. It codes for CASSVGQDVSGYTF.

The genes are TRBV7-9 and TRBJ1-6; 11 nucleotides agree with TRBD1. CDR3 size: 14 residues. The junction had 7 bases not matched to a gene; V was cut back by 6 bases and J by 12 bases. Per the germline V gene, CDR1 is SEHNR and CDR2 is FQNEAQ (reference sequence). The CDR3 region is CASSRTGGFGPLHF. CDR3 DNA sequence: TGTGCCAGCAGTCGGACAGGGGGCTTTGGACCCCTCCACTTT.

This chain joins TRBV5-1 and TRBJ1-1; 7 bases agree with TRBD1. CDR3 length: 16 amino acids. Trimming at V came to 2 bases and at J to 5 bases, leaving 12 bases not matched to a gene. Germline V gene data show CDR1 as SGHRS and CDR2 as YFSETQ. The CDR3 here is CASSLLTGEYRTEAFF. CDR3 bases: TGCGCCAGCAGCTTACTTACAGGGGAATATCGAACTGAAGCTTTCTTT.

The chain recombines TRBV5-1 with TRBJ2-5, with 9 positions matching TRBD2. The CDR3 totals 14 residues. Germline V gene data show CDR1 as SGHRS and CDR2 as YFSETQ. The ends lost 0 bases at V and 3 bases at J; junction bases unmatched: 0. In nucleotides, the CDR3 is TGCGCCAGCAGCTTGGTAGCGGGAGAAGAGACCCAGTACTTC. As protein: CASSLVAGEETQYF.

This clone was seen ten or more times. This rearrangement joins TRBV29-1 to TRBJ1-2, with D unclear. Per the germline V gene, CDR1 is SQVTM and CDR2 is ANQGSEA. This CDR3 contains 13 residues. Trimming removed 5 bases from V and 3 bases from J, with 13 bases in between. The CDR3 reads CSVTPDTYYGYTF. CDR3 sequence (DNA): TGCAGCGTTACGCCCGACACTTACTATGGCTACACCTTC.